These 3 T cell receptor beta chains originate from one sample sequenced in a study of blood T cells in healthy people across ages. A second PCR, run for about 7 to 11 cycles, used a sample-barcoded 5' primer plus a J-beta primer mix. TCRdb reprocessed the 5' RACE reads with MiXCR, giving one entry per CDR3 protein. The data show 1.5 million to 2 million distinct CDR3 sequences, with about two fifths seen just once and under 30% held by the top ten. Sequencing input: blood. The receptor set was obtained from a human donor in good health.

J is TRBJ2-1 and V is TRBV7-9; no clear D. V was clipped by 4 bases and J by 6 bases, with 10 bases between them. The CDR3 contains 13 residues. Germline V gene lookup returns CDR1 SEHNR and CDR2 FQNEAQ (reference sequence). CDR3 region: CASSSQLRNEQFF. Written as DNA, the CDR3 is TGTGCCAGCAGCTCCCAATTACGCAATGAGCAGTTCTTC.

This chain connects TRBV29-1 to TRBJ2-7; a possible D gene is TRBD1 (6 bases). The J call may be in error: the DNA end matches TRBJ2-5 better. Per the germline V gene, CDR1 is SQVTM and CDR2 is ANQGSEA. This CDR3 spans 12 amino acids. CDR3 protein: CSVQTGRETQYF. Written as DNA, the CDR3 is TGCAGCGTTCAGACAGGTCGAGAGACCCAGTACTTC.

There are a few counts of this clonotype. This rearrangement joins TRBV4-3 to TRBJ2-1, with 7 bases aligning to TRBD1. Germline values: CDR1 LGHNA, CDR2 YSLEER. Trimming removed 2 bases from V and 2 bases from J; junction bases left unmatched: 15. The CDR3 totals 19 residues. CDR3 sequence: CASSQNLNGGQVPYNEQFF. The DNA of the CDR3 is TGCGCCAGCAGCCAAAATCTTAACGGAGGACAGGTCCCCTACAATGAGCAGTTCTTC.